This record concerns one TCR beta chain sequence. Its specificity is not known. A single record per CDR3 protein comes from TCRdb applying MiXCR to the 5' RACE reads. The sample lists approximately 250,000 distinct CDR3 sequences; about 16% were seen once. The sample comes from a study of T-cell memory formation after mild COVID-19. About the research overall: Most TCR clusters belonged to a single donor.

Germline V gene data show CDR1 as SGHAT and CDR2 as FQNNGV. Trimming removed 6 bases from V and 6 bases from J, with 15 bases in between. The CDR3 is 14 residues long. General study points: CM and EM subsets held most contracting CD4+ clones; EMRA held CD8+ ones. A subset of responding clones appeared in pre-infection memory, suggesting cross-reactive memory joined.

The sequenced material came from PBMCs or a T cell subset sorted from them (not recorded which). This receptor was taken from a man aged 18 to 30 who had mild COVID-19 (a few samples of this study predate the infection). Cell type and time point are not known. The genes are TRBV11-2 and TRBJ2-1; D gene unclear. In nucleotides, the CDR3 is TGTGCCAGCAGTCTTCCCTACTCCCCCAATGAGCAGTTCTTC. Protein sequence: CASSLPYSPNEQFF.